This TCR beta chain is drawn from a study of cytomegalovirus exposure and HLA in healthy donors. Primers: 60 Vbeta forward and 13 Jbeta reverse. Libraries were prepared by immunoSEQ multiplex PCR; TCRdb keeps only in-frame clonotypes and omits some of them. The data hold approximately 200,000 clones, with roughly 80% observed a single time. The CDR3 loop spans 17 amino acids. CDR1 SGHTA and CDR2 FQGNSA come from the germline V gene. Trimming shortened V by 3 bases and J by 2 bases, and 19 bases separated the two germline ends. V gene TRBV7-2 combines with J gene TRBJ2-5, with D possibly matching TRBD1 (7 bases). This TCR was recovered from a man aged 40-55 years in good health and CMV-seronegative. Sequencing used PBMCs. The CDR3 is CASSLRGGPTGQETQYF. The CDR3 DNA reads TGTGCCAGCAGCTTGCGGGGCGGGCCGACAGGGCAAGAGACCCAGTACTTC.